A selection of T cell receptor beta chains follows, all from one sample in a study of patients and donors after allogeneic stem cell transplantation. Each CDR3 protein gets one entry after TCRdb re-called the RT-PCR reads with MiXCR. The repertoire holds about 960,000 distinct CDR3 sequences, with approximately 19% as singletons. Source material: blood, either unsorted or a sorted T cell fraction (not recorded which). Receptors originate from a human donor who was either an allogeneic HSCT recipient or a stem cell or donor lymphocyte infusion donor (not recorded which). It is not recorded whose cells these are; they may come from a transplant donor. Each CDR3 is given with its conserved first and last residue. Each record gives: D gene, J gene, V gene, clone size, CDR3 protein, CDR3 DNA. A D gene is named only where the DNA matches it firmly. Size is stated for part of the rows, as once, few or many counts, or as a class when the clone is expanded.

- TRBJ2-2 TRBV12-3/TRBV12-4 - CASSLERGRTGELFF TGTGCCAGCAGTTTAGAACGGGGGCGCACCGGGGAGCTGTTTTTT
- TRBJ2-1 TRBV15 few CATSRGVLGGYRDEQFF TGTGCCACCAGCAGAGGGGTACTGGGGGGTTATCGCGATGAGCAGTTCTTC
TRBD2 TRBJ2-1 TRBV4-3 - CASSQEELAGEFNEQFF TGCGCCAGCAGCCAAGAGGAGCTAGCGGGGGAGTTTAATGAGCAGTTCTTC
- TRBJ2-4 TRBV12-3/TRBV12-4 many CASTLQGNIQYF TGTGCCAGCACCCTTCAAGGGAACATTCAGTACTTC
TRBD2 TRBJ2-7 TRBV7-8 - CASSLSGRLLYEQYF TGTGCCAGCAGCTTGAGCGGGAGGCTGCTGTACGAGCAGTACTTC
TRBD1 TRBJ2-4 TRBV7-9 - CASSQTQGVWDIQYF TGTGCCAGCAGCCAAACGCAGGGGGTCTGGGACATTCAGTACTTC
TRBD2 TRBJ2-2 TRBV11-2 - CASSLGRLAGGAGELFF TGTGCCAGCAGCTTAGGGCGACTAGCGGGAGGAGCCGGGGAGCTGTTTTTT
- TRBJ2-1 TRBV5-1 - CASSVIRGWRYNEQFF TGCGCCAGCAGCGTAATTCGGGGGTGGCGTTACAATGAGCAGTTCTTC
- TRBJ2-2 TRBV24-1 - CATSDPYSNTGELFF TGTGCCACCAGTGACCCCTACAGTAACACCGGGGAGCTGTTTTTT
- TRBJ2-6 TRBV9 - CASSLGGPPSSGANVLTF TGTGCCAGCAGCCTCGGGGGGCCACCCTCCTCTGGGGCCAACGTCCTGACTTTC
TRBD1 TRBJ1-1 TRBV5-1 - CASSRGTEALKLEAFF TGCGCCAGCAGCCGCGGGACAGAGGCGTTGAAGTTAGAAGCTTTCTTT
- TRBJ1-1 TRBV6-1 - CASSLSEPTEAFF TGTGCCAGCTCCCTGTCGGAGCCAACTGAAGCTTTCTTT
- TRBJ2-2 TRBV5-1 few CASNSFPGDGTGELFF TGCGCCAGCAACTCGTTCCCGGGAGATGGGACCGGGGAGCTGTTTTTT
TRBD2 TRBJ2-1 TRBV5-1 few CASSTDLSRRGSYNEQFF TGCGCCAGCAGCACGGACCTAAGTAGGCGGGGGAGTTACAATGAGCAGTTCTTC
- TRBJ1-2 TRBV19 many CASSLGQFQANYGYTF TGTGCCAGTAGTCTGGGACAATTCCAAGCTAACTATGGCTACACCTTC
- TRBJ2-7 TRBV24-1 - CATGTGRSDEQYF TGTGCCACCGGTACGGGGCGGTCCGACGAGCAGTACTTC
- TRBJ2-2 TRBV11-3 - CASSLDWGTGELFF TGTGCCAGCAGCTTAGATTGGGGCACCGGGGAGCTGTTTTTT
TRBD1 TRBJ1-4 TRBV6-2/TRBV6-3 - CASSPQGTGGRKLFF TGTGCCAGCAGCCCCCAGGGGACAGGGGGCAGAAAACTGTTTTTT
- TRBJ2-7 TRBV6-2/TRBV6-3 few CASSYRFYEQYF TGTGCCAGCAGTTACCGTTTCTACGAGCAGTACTTC
- TRBJ2-7 TRBV12-3/TRBV12-4 - CVAGSSYEQYF TGTGTTGCAGGTTCGTCCTACGAGCAGTACTTC
- TRBJ2-1 TRBV24-1 - CATSDPERFDNEQFF TGTGCCACCAGTGACCCTGAACGGTTCGACAATGAGCAGTTCTTC
- TRBJ2-3 TRBV20-1 - CSASEGSTDTQYF TGCAGTGCTAGTGAGGGTAGCACAGATACGCAGTATTTT